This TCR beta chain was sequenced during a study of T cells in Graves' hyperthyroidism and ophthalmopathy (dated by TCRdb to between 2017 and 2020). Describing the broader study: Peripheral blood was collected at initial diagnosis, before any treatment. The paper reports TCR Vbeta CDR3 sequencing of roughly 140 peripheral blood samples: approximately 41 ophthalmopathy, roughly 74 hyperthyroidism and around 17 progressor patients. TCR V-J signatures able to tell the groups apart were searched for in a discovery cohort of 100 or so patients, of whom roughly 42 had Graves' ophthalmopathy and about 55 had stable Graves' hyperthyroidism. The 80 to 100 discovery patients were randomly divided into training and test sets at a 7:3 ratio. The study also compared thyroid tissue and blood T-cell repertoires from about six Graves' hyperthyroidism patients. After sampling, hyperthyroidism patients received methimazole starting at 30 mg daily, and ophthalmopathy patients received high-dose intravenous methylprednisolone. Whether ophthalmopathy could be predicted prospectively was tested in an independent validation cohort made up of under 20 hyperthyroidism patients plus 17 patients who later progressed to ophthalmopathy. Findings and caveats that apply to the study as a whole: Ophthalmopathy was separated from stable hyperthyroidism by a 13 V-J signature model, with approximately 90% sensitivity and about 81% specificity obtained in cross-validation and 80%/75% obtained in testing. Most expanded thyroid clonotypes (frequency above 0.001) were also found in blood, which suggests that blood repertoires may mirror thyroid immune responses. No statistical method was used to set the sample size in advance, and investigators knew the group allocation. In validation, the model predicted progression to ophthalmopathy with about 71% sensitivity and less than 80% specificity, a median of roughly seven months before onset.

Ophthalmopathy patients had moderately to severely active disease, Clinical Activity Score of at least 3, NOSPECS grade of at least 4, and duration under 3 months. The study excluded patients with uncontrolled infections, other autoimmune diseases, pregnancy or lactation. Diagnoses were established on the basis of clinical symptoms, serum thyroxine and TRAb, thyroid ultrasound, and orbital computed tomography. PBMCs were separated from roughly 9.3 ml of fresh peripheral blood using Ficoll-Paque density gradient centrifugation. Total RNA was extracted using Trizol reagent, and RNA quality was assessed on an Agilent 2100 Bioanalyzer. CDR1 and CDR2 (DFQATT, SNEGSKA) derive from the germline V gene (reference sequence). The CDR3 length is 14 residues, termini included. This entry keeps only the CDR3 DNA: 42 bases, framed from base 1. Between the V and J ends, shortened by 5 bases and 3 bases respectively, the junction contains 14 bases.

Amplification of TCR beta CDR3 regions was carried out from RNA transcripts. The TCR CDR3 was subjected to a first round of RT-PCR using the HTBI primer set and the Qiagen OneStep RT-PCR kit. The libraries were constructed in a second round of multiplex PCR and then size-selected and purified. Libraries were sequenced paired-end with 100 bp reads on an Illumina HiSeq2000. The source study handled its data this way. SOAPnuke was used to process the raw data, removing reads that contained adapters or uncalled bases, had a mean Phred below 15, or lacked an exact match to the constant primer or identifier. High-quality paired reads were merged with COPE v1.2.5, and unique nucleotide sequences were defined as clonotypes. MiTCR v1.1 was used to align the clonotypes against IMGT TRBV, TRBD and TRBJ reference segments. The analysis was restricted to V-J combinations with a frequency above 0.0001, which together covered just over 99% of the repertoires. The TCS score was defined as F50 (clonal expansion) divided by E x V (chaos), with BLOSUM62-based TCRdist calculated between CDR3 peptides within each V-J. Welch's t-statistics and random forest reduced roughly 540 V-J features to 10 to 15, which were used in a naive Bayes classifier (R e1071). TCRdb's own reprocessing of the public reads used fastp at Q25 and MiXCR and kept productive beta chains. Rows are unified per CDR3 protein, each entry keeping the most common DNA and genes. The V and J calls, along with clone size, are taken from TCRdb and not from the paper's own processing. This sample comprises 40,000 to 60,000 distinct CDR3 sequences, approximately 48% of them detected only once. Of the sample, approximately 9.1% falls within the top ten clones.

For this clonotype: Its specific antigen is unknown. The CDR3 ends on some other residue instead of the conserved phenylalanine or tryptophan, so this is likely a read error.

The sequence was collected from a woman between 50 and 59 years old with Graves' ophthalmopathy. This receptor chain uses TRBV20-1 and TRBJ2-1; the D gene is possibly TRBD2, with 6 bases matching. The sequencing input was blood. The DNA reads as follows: TGCAGTGCTCGCCAGCGGGCCCTCTACAATGAGCAGTTCTCC. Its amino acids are CSARQRALYNEQFS.